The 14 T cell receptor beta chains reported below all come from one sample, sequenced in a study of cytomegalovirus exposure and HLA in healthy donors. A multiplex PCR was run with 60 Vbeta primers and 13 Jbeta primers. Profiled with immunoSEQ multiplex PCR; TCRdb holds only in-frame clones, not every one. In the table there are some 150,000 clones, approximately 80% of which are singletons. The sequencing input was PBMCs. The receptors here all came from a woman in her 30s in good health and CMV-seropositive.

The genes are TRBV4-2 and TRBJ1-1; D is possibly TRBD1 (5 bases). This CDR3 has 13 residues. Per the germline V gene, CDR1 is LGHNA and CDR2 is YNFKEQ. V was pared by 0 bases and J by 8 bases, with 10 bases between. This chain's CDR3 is CASSQDKNREAFF. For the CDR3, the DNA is TGTGCCAGCAGCCAAGATAAAAACAGGGAAGCTTTCTTT.

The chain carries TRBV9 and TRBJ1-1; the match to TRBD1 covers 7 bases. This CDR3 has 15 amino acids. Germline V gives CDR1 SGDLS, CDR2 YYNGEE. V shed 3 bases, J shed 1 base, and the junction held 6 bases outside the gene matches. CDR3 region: CASSALGQSNTEAFF. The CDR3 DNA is TGTGCCAGCAGCGCCCTGGGACAGTCGAACACTGAAGCTTTCTTT.

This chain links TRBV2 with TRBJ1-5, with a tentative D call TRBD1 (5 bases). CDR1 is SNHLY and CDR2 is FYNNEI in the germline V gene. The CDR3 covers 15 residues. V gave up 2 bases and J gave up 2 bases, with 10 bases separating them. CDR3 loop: CASSERGMGNQPQHF. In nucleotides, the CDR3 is TGTGCCAGCAGTGAACGGGGGATGGGCAATCAGCCCCAGCATTTT.

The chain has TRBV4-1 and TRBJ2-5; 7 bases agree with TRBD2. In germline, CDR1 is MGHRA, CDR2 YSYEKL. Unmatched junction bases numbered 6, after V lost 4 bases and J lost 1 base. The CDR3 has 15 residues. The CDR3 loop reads CASSLRAGSQETQYF. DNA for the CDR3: TGCGCCAGCAGCCTTCGAGCGGGGTCCCAAGAGACCCAGTACTTC.

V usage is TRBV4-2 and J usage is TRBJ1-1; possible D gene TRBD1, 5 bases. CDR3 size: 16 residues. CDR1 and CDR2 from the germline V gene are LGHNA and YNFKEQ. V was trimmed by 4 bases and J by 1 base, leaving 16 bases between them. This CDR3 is CASSRLAGRANTEAFF. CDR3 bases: TGTGCCAGCAGCCGTTTAGCCGGCAGGGCGAACACTGAAGCTTTCTTT.

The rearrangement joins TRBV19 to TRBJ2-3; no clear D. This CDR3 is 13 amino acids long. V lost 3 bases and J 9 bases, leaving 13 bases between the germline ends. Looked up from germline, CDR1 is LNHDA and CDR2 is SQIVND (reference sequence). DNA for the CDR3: TGTGCCAGTAGTATTTATGCGGCAAGCACGCAGTATTTT. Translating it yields CASSIYAASTQYF.

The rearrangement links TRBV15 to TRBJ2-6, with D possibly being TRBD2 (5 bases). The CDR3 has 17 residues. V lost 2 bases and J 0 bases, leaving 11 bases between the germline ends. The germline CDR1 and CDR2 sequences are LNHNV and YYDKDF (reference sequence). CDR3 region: CATSRYGRGSGANVLTF. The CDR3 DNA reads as TGTGCCACCAGCAGATACGGCCGGGGCTCTGGGGCCAACGTCCTGACTTTC.

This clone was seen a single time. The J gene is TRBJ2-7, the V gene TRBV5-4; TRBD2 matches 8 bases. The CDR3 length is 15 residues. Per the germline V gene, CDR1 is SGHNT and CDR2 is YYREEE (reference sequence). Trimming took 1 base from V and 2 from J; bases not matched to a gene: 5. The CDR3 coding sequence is TGTGCCAGCAGCTTGAAGTCGGGGGGGCCCTACGAGCAGTACTTC. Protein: CASSLKSGGPYEQYF.

The CDR3 nucleotides are TGTGCCAGCAGCTTTTGGCTAGCGGAGGAAGAGACCCAGTACTTC. Residues: CASSFWLAEEETQYF. The rearrangement joins TRBV5-6 to TRBJ2-5, with 7 bases fitting TRBD2. Germline assignment: CDR1 SGHDT and CDR2 YYEEEE. CDR3 length equals 15 residues. V lost 2 bases to trimming and J lost 3 bases; unmatched junction nucleotides: 7.

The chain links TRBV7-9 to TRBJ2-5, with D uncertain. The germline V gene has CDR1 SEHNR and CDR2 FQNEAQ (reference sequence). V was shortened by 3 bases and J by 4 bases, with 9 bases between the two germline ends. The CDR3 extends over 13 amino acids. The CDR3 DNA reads TGTGCCAGCAGCTTTGGGCCCCTAGAGACCCAGTACTTC. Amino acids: CASSFGPLETQYF.

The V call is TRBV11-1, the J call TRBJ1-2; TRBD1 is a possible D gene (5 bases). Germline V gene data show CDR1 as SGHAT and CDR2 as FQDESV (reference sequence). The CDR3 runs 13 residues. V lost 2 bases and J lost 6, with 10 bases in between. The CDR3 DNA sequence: TGTGCCAGCAGCTTAAGCCAGGGTGATGGCTACACCTTC. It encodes CASSLSQGDGYTF.

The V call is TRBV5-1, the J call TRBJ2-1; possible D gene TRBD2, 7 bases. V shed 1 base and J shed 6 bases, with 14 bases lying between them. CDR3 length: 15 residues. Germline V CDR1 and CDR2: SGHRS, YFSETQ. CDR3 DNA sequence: TGCGCCAGCAGCTTGCGGGGGGCCAGCACCAATGAGCAGTTCTTC. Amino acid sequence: CASSLRGASTNEQFF.

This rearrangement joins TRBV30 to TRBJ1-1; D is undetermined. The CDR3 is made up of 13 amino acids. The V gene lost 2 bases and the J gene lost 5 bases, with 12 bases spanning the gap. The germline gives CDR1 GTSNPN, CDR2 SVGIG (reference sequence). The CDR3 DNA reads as TGTGCCTGGAGTAGCGGGGTACTGACTGAAGCTTTCTTT. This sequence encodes CAWSSGVLTEAFF.

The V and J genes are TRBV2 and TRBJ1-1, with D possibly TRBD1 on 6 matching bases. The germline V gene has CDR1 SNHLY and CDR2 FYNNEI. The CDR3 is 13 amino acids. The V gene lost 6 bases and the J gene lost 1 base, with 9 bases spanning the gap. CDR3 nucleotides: TGTGCCAGCAGGGGGGACACGAACACTGAAGCTTTCTTT. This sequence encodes CASRGDTNTEAFF.